The T cell receptor (beta chain) described here comes from a study of T cells expressing NK-cell markers. At the level of the study: Obtained from sorted CD3+CD56+NKG2C+, CD3+CD56+NKG2C- and CD3+CD56-NKG2C+ T cells were the TCR beta repertoires.

The CDR3 contains 15 residues. The germline CDR1 and CDR2 sequences are SSHAT and FNYEAQ (reference sequence). TCRdb reprocessed the 5' RACE reads and keeps a single row for each CDR3 protein, giving no DNA. This sample contains over 200,000 distinct CDR3 sequences. The V and J genes are TRBV7-7 and TRBJ2-1; TCRdb picks TRBD2, but there is no DNA to check that call. Input material: blood T cells: a sorted CD56 or NKG2C T cell subset, CD4+ or CD8+ T cells, or bulk PBMC T cells (not recorded which). The clonotype comes from a man between 18 and 35 years old in good health. The CDR3 loop is CASSSLVGGFHEQFF.